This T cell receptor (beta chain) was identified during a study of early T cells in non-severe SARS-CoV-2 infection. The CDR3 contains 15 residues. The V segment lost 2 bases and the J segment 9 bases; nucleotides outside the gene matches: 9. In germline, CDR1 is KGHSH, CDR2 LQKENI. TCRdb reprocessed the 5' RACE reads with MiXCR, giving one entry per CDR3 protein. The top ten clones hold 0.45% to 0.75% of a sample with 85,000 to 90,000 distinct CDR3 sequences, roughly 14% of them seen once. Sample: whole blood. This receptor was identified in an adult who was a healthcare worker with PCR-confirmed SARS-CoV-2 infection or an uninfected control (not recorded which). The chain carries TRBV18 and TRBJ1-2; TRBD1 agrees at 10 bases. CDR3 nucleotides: TGTGCCAGCTCACCATCCCGGGACAGGGGAGAGAGCTACACCTTC. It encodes CASSPSRDRGESYTF.